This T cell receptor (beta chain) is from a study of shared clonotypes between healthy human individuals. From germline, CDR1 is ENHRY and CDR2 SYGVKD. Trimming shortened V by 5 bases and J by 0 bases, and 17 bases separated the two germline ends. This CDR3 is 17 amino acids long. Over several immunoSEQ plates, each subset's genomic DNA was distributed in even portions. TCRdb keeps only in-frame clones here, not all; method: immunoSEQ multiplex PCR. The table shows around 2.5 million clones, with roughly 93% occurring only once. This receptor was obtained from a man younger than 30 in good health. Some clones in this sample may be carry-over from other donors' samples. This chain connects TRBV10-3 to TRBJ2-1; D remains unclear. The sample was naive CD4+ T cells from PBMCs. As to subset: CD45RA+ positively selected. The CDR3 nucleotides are TGTGCCATCAGTTCTACCCTGGAGTTGGCCTCCTACAATGAGCAGTTCTTC. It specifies CAISSTLELASYNEQFF.